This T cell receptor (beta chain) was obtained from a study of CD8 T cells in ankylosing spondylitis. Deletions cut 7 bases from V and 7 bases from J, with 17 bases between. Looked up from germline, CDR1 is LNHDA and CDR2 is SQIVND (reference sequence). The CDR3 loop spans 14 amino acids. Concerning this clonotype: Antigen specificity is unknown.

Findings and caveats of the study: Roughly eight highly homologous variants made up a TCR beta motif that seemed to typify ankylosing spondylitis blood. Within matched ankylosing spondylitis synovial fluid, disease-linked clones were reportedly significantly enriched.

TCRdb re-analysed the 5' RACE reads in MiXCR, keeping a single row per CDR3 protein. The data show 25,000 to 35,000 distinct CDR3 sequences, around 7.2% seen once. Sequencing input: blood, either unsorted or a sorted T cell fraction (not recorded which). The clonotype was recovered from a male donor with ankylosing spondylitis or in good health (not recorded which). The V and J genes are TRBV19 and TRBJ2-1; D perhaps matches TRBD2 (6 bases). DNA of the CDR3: TGTGCCAGTATGGTGGGGGACTCGGGGAATGAGCAGTTCTTC. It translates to CASMVGDSGNEQFF.